The present entry profiles one T cell receptor beta chain with its context. Its antigen is as yet unknown. The data were taken from a study of radiation and T cells in renal cell carcinoma. Background on the study: Nephrectomy followed 15 Gy stereotactic body radiation by 4 weeks.

The data were produced by immunoSEQ multiplex PCR, yet TCRdb's version contains in-frame clones alone and is incomplete. The sample records 160,000 or so clones, 80% to 90% being singletons. Time point in this sample: blood 2 weeks post-SBRT. Treatment: 15 Gy SBRT to primary tumor, nephrectomy 4 weeks later. The CDR3 has 17 amino acids. Study-wide points: From baseline, blood top tumor clonotypes peaked at 2 weeks post-radiation. No pretreatment tumor biopsies were available for baseline clonotypes.

The V gene is TRBV21-1, the J gene TRBJ1-5; the D call TRBD1 from the table was never checked on the DNA. TRBV21-1 is flagged as a pseudogene. This sequence was found in a woman aged 45-65 years with renal cell carcinoma. Sequenced material: blood, taken from a patient whose treatment included radiotherapy and nephrectomy. This CDR3 is CASSPLRGARGIQPQHF. In DNA form, the CDR3 reads TGTGCCAGCAGCCCCCTCCGGGGAGCCAGGGGAATTCAGCCCCAGCATTTT.